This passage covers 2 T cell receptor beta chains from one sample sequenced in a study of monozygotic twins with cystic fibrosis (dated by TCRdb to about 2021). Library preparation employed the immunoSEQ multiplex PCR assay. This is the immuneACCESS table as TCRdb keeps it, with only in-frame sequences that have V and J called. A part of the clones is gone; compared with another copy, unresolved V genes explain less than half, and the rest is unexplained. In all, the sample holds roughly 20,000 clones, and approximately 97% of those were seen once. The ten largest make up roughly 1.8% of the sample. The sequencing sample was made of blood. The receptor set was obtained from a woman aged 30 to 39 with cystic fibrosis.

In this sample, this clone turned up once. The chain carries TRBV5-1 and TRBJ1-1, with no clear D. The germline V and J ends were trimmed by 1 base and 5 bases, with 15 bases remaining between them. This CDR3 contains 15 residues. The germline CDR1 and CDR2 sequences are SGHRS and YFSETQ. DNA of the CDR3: TGCGCCAGCAGCTTGTCCACCTATAGAGGGACTGAAGCTTTCTTT. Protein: CASSLSTYRGTEAFF.

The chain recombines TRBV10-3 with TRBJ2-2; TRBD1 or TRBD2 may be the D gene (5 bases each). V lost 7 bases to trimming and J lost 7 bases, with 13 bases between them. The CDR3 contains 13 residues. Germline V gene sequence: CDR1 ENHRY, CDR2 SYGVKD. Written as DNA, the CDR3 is TGTGCCATCACCCAAGAGGGGTTCGGGGAGCTGTTTTTT. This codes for CAITQEGFGELFF.